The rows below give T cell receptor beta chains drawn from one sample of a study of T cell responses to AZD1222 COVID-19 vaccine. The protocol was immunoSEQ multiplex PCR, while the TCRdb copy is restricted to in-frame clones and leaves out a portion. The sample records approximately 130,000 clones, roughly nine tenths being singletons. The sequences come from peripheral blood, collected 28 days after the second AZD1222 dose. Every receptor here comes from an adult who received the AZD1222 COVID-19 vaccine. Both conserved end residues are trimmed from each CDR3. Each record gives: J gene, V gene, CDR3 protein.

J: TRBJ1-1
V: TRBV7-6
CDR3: ASSLGADMNTEAF

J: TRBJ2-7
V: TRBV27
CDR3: ASSFLTSGGAYEQY

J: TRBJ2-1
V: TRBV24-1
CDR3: ATSDPGTSKDEQF

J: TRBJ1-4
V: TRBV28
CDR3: ASGASGEKLF

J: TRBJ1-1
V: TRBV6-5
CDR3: ASSYSPGNTEAF

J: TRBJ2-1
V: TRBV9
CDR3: ASSGGSGLSSYNEQF

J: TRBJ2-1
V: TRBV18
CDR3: ASSLQENNEQF

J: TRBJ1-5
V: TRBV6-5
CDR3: ASTREGRGQPQH

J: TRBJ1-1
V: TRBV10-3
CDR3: AISERQGRDTEAF

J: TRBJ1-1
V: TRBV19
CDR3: ASSTLGGDTEAF

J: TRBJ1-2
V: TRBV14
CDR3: ASSRTGQANYGYT